Below, 17 T cell receptor beta chains from the same sample are listed, as sequenced in a study of T-cell memory formation after mild COVID-19. In TCRdb, the 5' RACE reads were re-called with MiXCR into one record per CDR3 protein. The data contain about 310,000 distinct CDR3 sequences, about 15% of them singletons. The sequenced material came from PBMCs or a T cell subset sorted from them (not recorded which). The receptor set was obtained from a man younger than 35 who had mild COVID-19 (a few samples of this study predate the infection). Cell type and time point are not known.

The chain joins TRBV12-3 or TRBV12-4 to TRBJ2-5; 8 bases agree with TRBD2. The CDR3 is 14 amino acids. Trimming at V came to 7 bases and at J to 6 bases, leaving 10 bases not matched to a gene. CDR3 sequence reads: CASKSTSAWQTQYF. The CDR3 region has the DNA TGTGCCAGCAAGTCGACTAGCGCCTGGCAGACCCAGTACTTC.

This clonotype was seen at least ten times. The rearrangement uses TRBV5-1 and TRBJ1-1; 9 bases map to TRBD1. V lost 1 base, J lost 4 bases, and 14 bases stayed unmatched. The CDR3 spans 18 residues. Germline V gene data show CDR1 as SGHRS and CDR2 as YFSETQ. The CDR3 DNA reads as TGCGCCAGCAGCTTGTGGGCCCTACAAGGGACAGGGTCCACTGAAGCTTTCTTT. It codes for CASSLWALQGTGSTEAFF.

V usage is TRBV5-1 and J usage is TRBJ1-1; unclear D gene. Per the germline V gene, CDR1 is SGHRS and CDR2 is YFSETQ. Trimming took 1 base from V and 4 from J, leaving 11 bases between them. This CDR3 region has 14 residues. The CDR3 DNA sequence: TGCGCCAGCAGCTTGTCGACATGGAGCACTGAAGCTTTCTTT. It is translated as CASSLSTWSTEAFF.

This clonotype was counted only a few times. V and J are TRBV5-1 and TRBJ2-1; D perhaps matches TRBD1 (5 bases). Looked up from germline, CDR1 is SGHRS and CDR2 is YFSETQ. This CDR3 has 17 amino acids. Trimming pared 4 bases from V and 0 bases from J, leaving 17 bases between. The CDR3 is CASSVAGQSRSYNEQFF. The CDR3 DNA sequence: TGCGCCAGCAGCGTCGCCGGACAATCGCGCTCCTACAATGAGCAGTTCTTC.

In this sample, this clonotype turned up a few times. The chain has TRBV4-1 and TRBJ1-1; TRBD1 is a possible D gene (5 bases). The V gene lost 0 bases and the J gene lost 3 bases, with 11 bases spanning the gap. The germline CDR1 and CDR2 sequences are MGHRA and YSYEKL. This CDR3 has 15 residues. The CDR3 is CASSQDRGLDTEAFF. CDR3 nucleotides: TGCGCCAGCAGCCAAGATCGGGGCTTGGACACTGAAGCTTTCTTT.

The chain uses TRBV5-5 and TRBJ2-2, with a weak D call TRBD1 (5 bases). The V end lost 0 bases, the J end lost 8 bases, and 8 bases lay between the germline ends. Germline loops: CDR1 SGHKS, CDR2 YYEKEE (reference sequence). This CDR3 contains 13 residues. CDR3: CASSLDRWGELFF. The CDR3 nucleotides read TGTGCCAGCAGCTTGGACAGGTGGGGGGAGCTGTTTTTT.

The chain combines TRBV4-2 with TRBJ1-1; D perhaps matches TRBD1 (5 bases). Trimming took 2 bases from V and 0 from J, leaving 16 bases between them. CDR3 length: 17 amino acids. The germline CDR1 and CDR2 sequences are LGHNA and YNFKEQ. CDR3 nucleotide sequence: TGTGCCAGCAGCCAAAACCCGGGGGGAGATTTGAACACTGAAGCTTTCTTT. This codes for CASSQNPGGDLNTEAFF.

The chain employs TRBV28 and TRBJ1-3; tentatively, D is TRBD1 (5 bases). The germline CDR1 and CDR2 sequences are MDHEN and SYDVKM. The CDR3 extends over 12 amino acids. The V gene lost 8 bases and the J gene lost 3 bases, with 8 bases spanning the gap. The CDR3 loop reads CASGTFGNTIYF. In DNA, the CDR3 is TGTGCCAGCGGGACGTTTGGAAACACCATATATTTT.

The sample holds a few counts of this clonotype. The chain links TRBV20-1 to TRBJ2-7; D call uncertain. CDR1 is DFQATT, CDR2 SNEGSKA, per germline (reference sequence). Trimming removed 0 bases at V and 3 bases at J, with 12 bases between. The length of the CDR3 is 14 residues. DNA of the CDR3: TGCAGTGCTAGAGATCCAGGCAGCTTCTACGAGCAGTACTTC. This encodes CSARDPGSFYEQYF.

The rearrangement joins TRBV4-3 to TRBJ2-1, with 7 nucleotides matching TRBD2. This CDR3 contains 16 residues. The V gene's germline CDR1 is LGHNA and CDR2 YSLEER. Trimming at V came to 1 base and at J to 3 bases, leaving 6 bases not matched to a gene. The CDR3 loop is CASSQAQAGDYNEQFF. The CDR3 nucleotides read TGCGCCAGCAGCCAAGCTCAGGCGGGGGACTACAATGAGCAGTTCTTC.

The sample holds a few counts of this clonotype. The chain employs TRBV7-2 and TRBJ2-7; D ambiguous. Germline CDR1 is SGHTA and CDR2 is FQGNSA. With 2 bases removed from V and 6 bases from J, the gap between germline ends came to 5 bases. This CDR3 has 11 amino acids. The CDR3 DNA follows: TGTGCCAGCAGCTTATCGTCCGAGCAGTACTTC. Translated: CASSLSSEQYF. Drawing the rest from reference TRBV7-2 and TRBJ2-7, the complete variable domain is GAGVSQSPSNKVTEKGKDVELRCDPISGHTALYWYRQSLGQGLEFLIYFQGNSAPDKSGLPSDRFSAERTGGSVSTLTIQRTQQEDSAVYLCASSLSSEQYFGPGTRLTVT.

This clonotype was seen many times. The chain employs TRBV24-1 and TRBJ2-5; D is possibly TRBD2 (5 bases). Germline CDR1 reads KGHDR; CDR2 reads SFDVKD. Between the trimmed V and J ends, which lost 2 bases and 1 base, there was a span of 7 bases. The CDR3 covers 14 residues. The CDR3 is CATSDSGFQETQYF. Written as DNA, the CDR3 is TGTGCCACCAGTGATTCGGGATTCCAAGAGACCCAGTACTTC.

This clonotype was found many times. The V call is TRBV7-7, the J call TRBJ2-1; TRBD1 or TRBD2 may be the D gene (5 bases each). From germline, CDR1 is SSHAT and CDR2 FNYEAQ (reference sequence). V was pared by 5 bases and J by 0 bases, with 11 bases between. There are 15 residues in the CDR3. The CDR3 nucleotides read TGTGCCAGCAGCGAGGGACGGAGCTCCTACAATGAGCAGTTCTTC. Translation gives CASSEGRSSYNEQFF.

This clonotype turned up a few times. The chain carries TRBV12-3 or TRBV12-4 and TRBJ2-5; 8 positions match TRBD1. The CDR3 consists of 14 residues. Trimming cost V 6 bases and J 4 bases; bases outside gene matches: 7. This CDR3 reads CASSPTGVGETQYF. The CDR3 DNA sequence: TGTGCCAGCAGCCCGACAGGGGTTGGAGAGACCCAGTACTTC.

This sequence joins TRBV20-1 and TRBJ2-5; 10 bases agree with TRBD2. The CDR3 covers 14 residues. Germline loops: CDR1 DFQATT, CDR2 SNEGSKA (reference sequence). V trimming: 6 bases; J trimming: 6 bases; junction bases outside the gene matches: 10. The CDR3 coding sequence is TGCAGTGCAAGCGGGGGGGCCGGAGCGAAGACCCAGTACTTC. It specifies CSASGGAGAKTQYF.

The chain has TRBV5-1 and TRBJ2-1, with 13 bases matching TRBD2. The germline CDR1 and CDR2 sequences are SGHRS and YFSETQ. The length of the CDR3 is 14 residues. V gave up 3 bases and J gave up 8 bases; unmatched junction bases: 2. The CDR3 loop reads CASSWGTSGDEQFF. The CDR3 DNA reads TGCGCCAGCAGCTGGGGGACTAGCGGGGATGAGCAGTTCTTC.

The sample holds a few counts of this clonotype. The J gene is TRBJ2-1, the V gene TRBV28; D remains unclear. Looked up from germline, CDR1 is MDHEN and CDR2 is SYDVKM. CDR3 length: 13 amino acids. V was cut by 6 bases and J by 6 bases, with 12 bases left in between. CDR3 residues: CASRNWNGNEQFF. The CDR3 DNA is TGTGCCAGCAGAAATTGGAACGGCAATGAGCAGTTCTTC.